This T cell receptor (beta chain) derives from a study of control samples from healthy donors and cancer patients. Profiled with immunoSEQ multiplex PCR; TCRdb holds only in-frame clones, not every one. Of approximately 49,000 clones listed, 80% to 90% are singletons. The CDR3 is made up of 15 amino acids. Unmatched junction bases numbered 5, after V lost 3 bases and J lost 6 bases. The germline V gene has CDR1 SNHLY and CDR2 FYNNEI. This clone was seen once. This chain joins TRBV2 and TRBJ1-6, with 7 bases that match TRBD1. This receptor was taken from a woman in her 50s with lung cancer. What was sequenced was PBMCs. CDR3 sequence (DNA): TGTGCCAGCAGTGAGGGACAGCCTACTAATTCACCCCTCCACTTT. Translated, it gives CASSEGQPTNSPLHF.